The 15 T cell receptor beta chains listed next were all sequenced from one sample in a study of blood T cell repertoires in COVID-19. Data came from immunoSEQ multiplex PCR; TCRdb stores just in-frame clones and leaves some out. Of roughly 86,000 clones listed, about nine tenths are singletons. Input material: peripheral blood. The receptors stem from a woman in her 50s in a cohort sampled during active COVID-19.

This rearrangement joins TRBV5-6 to TRBJ2-7, with TRBD1 as a possible D gene (6 bases). V was shortened by 6 bases and J by 3 bases, with 16 bases between the two germline ends. Germline V gives CDR1 SGHDT, CDR2 YYEEEE. This CDR3 has 14 amino acids. The CDR3 DNA sequence: TGTGCCAGCACCAGGGGAGAGGGGAACTACGAGCAGTACTTC. Protein product: CASTRGEGNYEQYF. Full variable domain (missing parts from reference TRBV5-6 and TRBJ2-7): DAGVTQSPTHLIKTRGQQVTLRCSPKSGHDTVSWYQQALGQGPQFIFQYYEEEERQRGNFPDRFSGHQFPNYSSELNVNALLLGDSALYLCASTRGEGNYEQYFGPGTRLTVT.

This clone was detected a few times. The chain joins TRBV6-1 to TRBJ2-3, with 13 bases fitting TRBD2. The J segment lost 2 bases and the V segment lost 4 bases, leaving 9 bases of the junction unmatched. Germline CDR1 is MNHNS and CDR2 is SASEGT. The CDR3 runs 18 residues. Here the CDR3 reads CASSGLAGGFTFTDTQYF. Here the CDR3 DNA reads TGTGCCAGCAGTGGACTAGCGGGAGGCTTTACTTTCACAGATACGCAGTATTTT.

The chain couples TRBV3-1 (or the pseudogene TRBV3-2) to TRBJ2-3, with D possibly TRBD1 on 6 matching bases. Trimming removed 4 bases at V and 2 bases at J, with 16 bases between. The germline CDR1 and CDR2 sequences are LGHDT and YNNKEL (reference sequence). This CDR3 has 16 residues. CDR3 loop: CASSLQGGGLTDTQYF. The CDR3, as DNA: TGTGCCAGCAGCCTACAGGGCGGAGGCCTCACAGATACGCAGTATTTT.

Note on this clone: A read error may produce the germline difference seen at one junction end. The V and J genes are TRBV6-1 and TRBJ2-5; 8 positions agree with TRBD1. Germline V gene sequence: CDR1 MNHNS, CDR2 SASEGT. This CDR3 is 12 amino acids long. CDR3 sequence reads: CASSEAGQAQHF. CDR3 DNA: TGTGCCAGCAGTGAAGCGGGACAGGCCCAGCACTTC.

The chain couples TRBV6-6 to TRBJ2-7; 9 bases match TRBD1. Germline values: CDR1 MNHNY, CDR2 SVGAGI (reference sequence). V gave up 6 bases and J gave up 6 bases; unmatched junction bases: 12. This CDR3 comprises 15 residues. This CDR3 is CASSSTVTGGAEQYF. The CDR3 DNA reads as TGTGCCAGCAGCTCAACTGTGACAGGGGGGGCCGAGCAGTACTTC.

The chain has TRBV7-3 and TRBJ2-7; 7 bases are shared with TRBD1. The germline V gene encodes CDR1 SGHTA and CDR2 FQGTGA. V shed 5 bases and J 0 bases; nucleotides not matched to a gene: 7. This CDR3 has 15 amino acids. CDR3 bases: TGTGCCAGCAGCGGGATGGGGACAGACTCCTACGAGCAGTACTTC. Its protein is CASSGMGTDSYEQYF.

This clone was seen only a few times. The gene calls are TRBV6-5 and TRBJ1-1, with 7 positions matching TRBD1. V lost 10 bases, J lost 2 bases, and 7 bases stayed unmatched. The CDR3 is 13 amino acids. CDR1 MNHEY and CDR2 SVGAGI come from the germline V gene. Here the CDR3 DNA reads TGTGCCACCAAGGGACAGTTAAACACTGAAGCTTTCTTT. Its protein product is CATKGQLNTEAFF.

The sample holds one count of this clone. The chain has TRBV5-8 and TRBJ2-3; 9 bases are shared with TRBD2. The V gene end was trimmed by 5 bases and the J gene end by 7 bases; junction bases not matched to a gene: 11. Germline V gives CDR1 SGHTS, CDR2 YDEGEE. The CDR3 totals 15 residues. In nucleotides, the CDR3 is TGTGCCAGCAGTCTCGGACTAGCGCTCTCTAATACGCAGTATTTT. It specifies CASSLGLALSNTQYF.

The chain couples TRBV7-9 to TRBJ1-1, with 9 nucleotides matching TRBD1. CDR3 length: 14 amino acids. From germline, CDR1 is SEHNR and CDR2 FQNEAQ (reference sequence). The ends lost 6 bases at V and 4 bases at J; junction bases unmatched: 6. The CDR3 nucleotides are TGTGCCAGCAGGAAGGGACAGGGAGCCACTGAAGCTTTCTTT. It encodes CASRKGQGATEAFF.

V usage is TRBV7-3 and J usage is TRBJ2-3, with 12 nucleotides matching TRBD2. The CDR3 loop spans 18 amino acids. Germline-derived CDR1 and CDR2 are SGHTA and FQGTGA. V was clipped by 2 bases and J by 4 bases; unmatched bases: 10. The CDR3 here is CASSLPGLAGPDSDTQYF. In DNA form, the CDR3 reads TGTGCCAGCAGCTTACCCGGACTAGCGGGACCCGATTCAGATACGCAGTATTTT. Supplemented by reference TRBV7-3 and TRBJ2-3, the full variable domain reads GAGVSQTPSNKVTEKGKYVELRCDPISGHTALYWYRQSLGQGPEFLIYFQGTGAADDSGLPNDRFFAVRPEGSVSTLKIQRTERGDSAVYLCASSLPGLAGPDSDTQYFGPGTRLTVL.

The chain couples TRBV4-1 to TRBJ2-1; tentative D call: TRBD2 (6 bases). CDR1 MGHRA and CDR2 YSYEKL come from the germline V gene. This CDR3 is built from 16 residues. V was trimmed by 1 base and J by 3 bases, leaving 13 bases between them. The CDR3 region is CASSQALAENYNEQFF. In DNA form, the CDR3 reads TGCGCCAGCAGCCAAGCATTAGCGGAAAACTACAATGAGCAGTTCTTC.

This chain uses TRBV24-1 with TRBJ2-1; unclear D gene. The germline V gene has CDR1 KGHDR and CDR2 SFDVKD. The length of the CDR3 is 17 residues. Trimming pared 2 bases from V and 6 bases from J, leaving 19 bases between. The CDR3 coding sequence is TGTGCCACCAGTGATTATATCGGAACGGGTGGGTCCAATGAGCAGTTCTTC. Translation: CATSDYIGTGGSNEQFF.

This chain joins TRBV15 and TRBJ2-2, with D maybe TRBD2 (5 bases). This CDR3 is built from 14 residues. Germline V CDR1 and CDR2: LNHNV, YYDKDF (reference sequence). Trimming shortened V by 0 bases and J by 6 bases, and 8 bases separated the two germline ends. The CDR3 protein is CATSRDLGAGELFF. CDR3 bases: TGTGCCACCAGCAGAGATTTGGGAGCCGGGGAGCTGTTTTTT.

V gene TRBV7-9 combines with J gene TRBJ1-6; maybe TRBD1 (5 bases). Germline V gives CDR1 SEHNR, CDR2 FQNEAQ (reference sequence). The V and J ends lost 4 bases and 7 bases respectively, with 20 bases between them. CDR3 length equals 17 residues. The CDR3 loop is CASSSLMAGGNNSPLHF. The CDR3 DNA follows: TGTGCCAGCAGCTCACTGATGGCGGGGGGGAACAATTCACCCCTCCACTTT.

The rearrangement links TRBV3-1 (or the pseudogene TRBV3-2) to TRBJ2-5, with 11 bases that match TRBD2. The CDR3 has 15 amino acids. V trimming: 3 bases; J trimming: 4 bases; junction bases outside the gene matches: 4. Germline V gene sequence: CDR1 LGHDT, CDR2 YNNKEL (reference sequence). In nucleotides, the CDR3 is TGTGCCAGCAGCCAGGCTGGGACTAGCGGAGAGACCCAGTACTTC. It encodes CASSQAGTSGETQYF.